A selection of T cell receptor beta chains follows, all from one sample in a study of Ad26.COV2.S vaccination and SARS-CoV-2 variants. Libraries were prepared by immunoSEQ multiplex PCR; TCRdb keeps only in-frame clonotypes and omits some of them. The table shows fewer than 400,000 clones, with approximately 91% occurring only once. Sequenced material: peripheral blood, taken in a trial of Ad26.COV2.S vaccine versus placebo. These receptors all come from a person between 18 and 65 years old who received the Ad26.COV2.S COVID-19 vaccine or a placebo. The CDR3 runs from the conserved cysteine through the conserved F or W. The D gene is left open where the match is weak. The size entry is marked missing in some rows and otherwise reads once, few, many or a size class.

TRBJ2-5,TRBV21-1,few,NA,15,CASSKGGDIQETQYF,TGTGCCAGCAGCAAAGGAGGGGACATCCAAGAGACCCAGTACTTC
TRBJ1-3,TRBV6-5,NA,NA,15,CASSRGGHSGNTIYF,TGTGCCAGCAGCCGGGGGGGGCACTCTGGAAACACCATATATTTT
TRBJ1-6,TRBV30,once,NA,15,CAWSVSGTYNSPLHF,TGTGCCTGGAGTGTAAGTGGGACTTATAATTCACCCCTCCACTTT
TRBJ2-1,TRBV5-4,NA,TRBD2,17,CASSTKRLAGGNNEQFF,TGTGCCAGCAGCACAAAAAGACTAGCGGGGGGGAACAATGAGCAGTTCTTC
TRBJ1-2,TRBV5-1,few,NA,16,CASSLAWTAINYGYTF,TGCGCCAGCAGCTTGGCATGGACAGCGATTAACTATGGCTACACCTTC
TRBJ2-7,TRBV3-1/TRBV3-2,NA,TRBD1,15,CASSQENRGPREQYF,TGTGCCAGCAGCCAAGAAAACAGGGGGCCGCGCGAGCAGTACTTC
TRBJ2-7,TRBV6-1,NA,NA,13,CASSDPGFHEQYF,TGTGCCAGCAGTGATCCGGGTTTCCACGAGCAGTACTTC
TRBJ1-2,TRBV4-3,NA,NA,15,CASSQVGGRVDGYTF,TGCGCCAGCAGCCAAGTTGGGGGCAGGGTGGATGGCTACACCTTC
TRBJ1-5,TRBV24-1,NA,NA,16,CATSDGQGLGDQPQHF,TGTGCCACCAGTGATGGGCAGGGATTAGGGGACCAGCCCCAGCATTTT
TRBJ1-4,TRBV4-1,NA,NA,15,CASSLPGQRWEKLFF,TGCGCCAGCAGCCTCCCGGGGCAGCGGTGGGAAAAACTGTTTTTT
TRBJ1-2,TRBV10-1,NA,NA,14,CASSESGSPYGYTF,TGCGCCAGCAGTGAATCCGGATCCCCGTATGGCTACACCTTC
TRBJ2-2,TRBV5-1,NA,TRBD2,19,CASSPVHISGGRNTGELFF,TGCGCCAGCAGCCCGGTTCATATTAGCGGGGGGCGGAACACCGGGGAGCTGTTTTTT
TRBJ1-1,TRBV7-9,few,NA,13,CASSFSQNTEAFF,TGTGCCAGCAGCTTTAGCCAGAACACTGAAGCTTTCTTT
TRBJ2-7,TRBV30,NA,TRBD1,13,CALRDRRSYEQYF,TGTGCCCTCCGGGACAGGAGATCCTACGAGCAGTACTTC
TRBJ1-2,TRBV5-4,NA,TRBD1,14,CASGRDRGIYGYTF,TGTGCCAGCGGACGGGACAGGGGCATCTATGGCTACACCTTC
TRBJ1-1,TRBV19,NA,NA,13,CASRFQGSTEAFF,TGTGCCAGTCGATTCCAGGGTAGTACTGAAGCTTTCTTT
TRBJ2-5,TRBV13,NA,TRBD1,14,CASSYGTGWETQYF,TGTGCCAGCAGCTACGGGACAGGGTGGGAGACCCAGTACTTC
TRBJ1-1,TRBV10-3,NA,NA,14,CAISELGADTEAFF,TGTGCCATCAGTGAACTGGGGGCAGACACTGAAGCTTTCTTT
TRBJ1-5,TRBV30,NA,TRBD1,15,CAWSVQGQGYQPQHF,TGTGCCTGGAGTGTACAAGGACAGGGGTATCAGCCCCAGCATTTT
TRBJ1-4,TRBV11-2,NA,TRBD1,17,CASSFGGLGTGGEKLFF,TGTGCCAGCAGCTTCGGGGGCTTAGGGACAGGGGGAGAAAAACTGTTTTTT
TRBJ1-3,TRBV3-1/TRBV3-2,NA,TRBD1,19,CASSQEAWDRGISGNTIYF,TGTGCCAGCAGCCAAGAGGCCTGGGACAGGGGGATCTCTGGAAACACCATATATTTT
TRBJ1-1,TRBV18,NA,NA,15,CASSPPQELNTEAFF,TGTGCCAGCTCACCCCCCCAGGAGTTGAACACTGAAGCTTTCTTT